This TCR beta chain comes out of a study of blood T cell repertoires in COVID-19. Looking at the study overall: The cDNA or gDNA used as material had been derived from T cells, B-cell-depleted T cells, or PBMCs.

Some clones are missing from TCRdb's copy, which holds only in-frame ones; the method was immunoSEQ multiplex PCR. The sample records about 300,000 clones, about 82% being singletons. This CDR3 is built from 15 residues. Trimming pared 6 bases from V and 2 bases from J, leaving 13 bases between. Looked up from germline, CDR1 is KGHSH and CDR2 is LQKENI. Sequencing was performed on peripheral blood. The sequence was obtained from a woman aged 50 to 65 with acute or convalescent COVID-19. The V call is TRBV18, the J call TRBJ2-2; tentative D call: TRBD2 (5 bases). The CDR3 reads CASSKSSANTGELFF. In DNA form, the CDR3 reads TGTGCCAGCTCCAAAAGTAGCGCTAACACCGGGGAGCTGTTTTTT. Combining the CDR3 with reference TRBV18 and TRBJ2-2 gives the whole variable domain NAGVMQNPRHLVRRRGQEARLRCSPMKGHSHVYWYRQLPEEGLKFMVYLQKENIIDESGMPKERFSAEFPKEGPSILRIQQVVRGDSAAYFCASSKSSANTGELFFGEGSRLTVL.